This T cell receptor (beta chain) emerged from a study of cytomegalovirus exposure and HLA in healthy donors. Germline V CDR1 and CDR2: LGHNA, YNFKEQ. The CDR3 length is 17 residues. V shed 1 base and J 4 bases; nucleotides not matched to a gene: 8. The PCR had 60 Vbeta and 13 Jbeta primers. TCRdb's table, derived via immunoSEQ multiplex PCR, lists solely in-frame clones and lacks some. The sample contains some 95,000 clones, about 75% of which appear only once. Regarding this clone: Antigen unknown.

Findings and caveats of the study: As a later analysis showed, a missense DCLRE1C variant was linked to trimming of TCR beta V- and J-genes. About 87% or about 30% of the time was how often most TCR beta V segments were productive, according to an earlier analysis.

The sequencing sample was made of PBMCs. The sequence was collected from a woman in her thirties or forties in good health and CMV-seronegative. The chain employs TRBV4-2 and TRBJ2-1, with 9 bases matching TRBD2. CDR3 nucleotides: TGTGCCAGCAGCCAAGTTGGAGGGCTAGCGGGGTACAATGAGCAGTTCTTC. Protein sequence: CASSQVGGLAGYNEQFF.